This TCR beta chain was recorded in a study of blood T cell repertoires in COVID-19. Overall study context: Researchers got acute and convalescent COVID-19 samples from the United States, Italy and Spain. The analysed material was cDNA or gDNA that came from T cells, B-cell-depleted T cells, or PBMCs.

The CDR3 is 12 residues long. The V end lost 0 bases, the J end lost 5 bases, and 4 bases lay between the germline ends. Germline V CDR1 and CDR2: LNHNV, YYDKDF (reference sequence). Enrolment of Seattle patients took place during active infection, and they were followed longitudinally. How the authors handled the data: How many nucleated cells were present was estimated from reference gene primer amplification. Clones were read by immunoSEQ multiplex PCR, and TCRdb kept only the in-frame ones, dropping some. V, J and clone size derive from that table, while D and trimming were established from the DNA sequence. Altogether roughly 400,000 clones are present, 80% to 90% being singletons, with the ten largest covering roughly 2%. In regard to this clone: Other DNA sequences in this sample translate to the same CDR3.

The rearrangement joins TRBV15 to TRBJ1-2; D is ambiguous. This TCR was sampled from a woman in her sixties or seventies with COVID-19, enrolled during active disease. Sequenced: peripheral blood. CDR3 region: CATSRDVYGYTF. The CDR3 nucleotides are TGTGCCACCAGCAGAGACGTATATGGCTACACCTTC.